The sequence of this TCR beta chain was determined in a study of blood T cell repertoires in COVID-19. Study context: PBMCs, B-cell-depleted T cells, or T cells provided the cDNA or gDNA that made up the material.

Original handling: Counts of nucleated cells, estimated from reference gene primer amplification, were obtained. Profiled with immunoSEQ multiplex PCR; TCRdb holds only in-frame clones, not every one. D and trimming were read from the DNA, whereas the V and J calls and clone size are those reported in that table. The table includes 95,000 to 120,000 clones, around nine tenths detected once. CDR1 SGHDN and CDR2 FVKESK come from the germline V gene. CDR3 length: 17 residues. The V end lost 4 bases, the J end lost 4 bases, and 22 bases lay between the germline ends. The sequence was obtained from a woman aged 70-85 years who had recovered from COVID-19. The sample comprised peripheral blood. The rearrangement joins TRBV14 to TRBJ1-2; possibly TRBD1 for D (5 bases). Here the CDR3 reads CASSRSKGADWAYGYTF. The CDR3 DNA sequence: TGTGCCAGCAGCCGATCGAAAGGGGCCGACTGGGCCTATGGCTACACCTTC.